Following are 16 T cell receptor beta chains from one sample sequenced in a study of OX40 agonist ivuxolimab in advanced cancers. Sequencing was performed with immunoSEQ multiplex PCR; in TCRdb, only in-frame clones are kept and a portion is missing. The sample yields 70,000 to 90,000 clones, around 85% seen once. Sequenced here: CD4+ or CD8+ T cells sorted from blood, sampled in a trial of the OX40 agonist ivuxolimab. These receptor sequences come from an adult with an advanced solid tumor such as melanoma, head and neck, liver or kidney cancer.

The chain couples TRBV6-1 to TRBJ1-5; TRBD1 agrees at 7 bases. V shed 0 bases, J shed 4 bases, and the junction held 6 bases outside the gene matches. This CDR3 region has 16 residues. Germline CDR1 is MNHNS and CDR2 is SASEGT. CDR3 in DNA: TGTGCCAGCAGTGAAGCGTGGGGACAGACGAATCAGCCCCAGCATTTT. It translates to CASSEAWGQTNQPQHF.

V usage is TRBV5-1 and J usage is TRBJ2-3; 7 bases align to TRBD1. Germline values: CDR1 SGHRS, CDR2 YFSETQ. The junction had 8 bases not matched to a gene; V was cut back by 5 bases and J by 2 bases. The CDR3 contains 15 residues. The CDR3 nucleotides read TGCGCCAGCAGTTCTACAGGGGAAAACACAGATACGCAGTATTTT. Its translation: CASSSTGENTDTQYF.

This clone was observed a few times. The chain employs TRBV27 and TRBJ1-2; D may be TRBD1 (6 bases). The V gene lost 10 bases and the J gene lost 2 bases, with 17 bases spanning the gap. The CDR3 runs 14 residues. Germline V gives CDR1 MNHEY, CDR2 SMNVEV (reference sequence). CDR3 residues: CATKSVGGNYGYTF. CDR3 bases: TGTGCCACCAAATCGGTAGGGGGAAACTATGGCTACACCTTC.

The rearrangement uses TRBV5-8 and TRBJ2-1; the D gene is possibly TRBD2 (6 bases). The V end lost 4 bases, the J end lost 1 base, and 12 bases lay between the germline ends. This CDR3 is 15 amino acids long. CDR1 SGHTS and CDR2 YDEGEE come from the germline V gene. The CDR3 DNA sequence: TGTGCCAGCAGCCCAAGGGAGGTTTCCTACAATGAGCAGTTCTTC. Residues: CASSPREVSYNEQFF.

Here the CDR3 reads CAWRGGSWFSFPTEQYF. The CDR3 DNA reads as TGTGCCTGGCGGGGGGGGAGCTGGTTCTCTTTTCCTACGGAGCAGTACTTC. The chain combines TRBV30 with TRBJ2-7; 8 nucleotides match TRBD2. The germline V gene encodes CDR1 GTSNPN and CDR2 SVGIG (reference sequence). The CDR3 has 17 residues. Trimming at V came to 5 bases and at J to 7 bases, leaving 22 bases not matched to a gene.

The chain employs TRBV7-8 and TRBJ1-3; D call uncertain. The CDR3 is 13 residues long. Trimming took 4 bases from V and 8 from J, leaving 12 bases between them. CDR1 and CDR2 from the germline V gene are SGHVS and FQNEAQ. The CDR3 DNA sequence: TGTGCCAGCAGCTCCCAACCGACGGACACCATATATTTT. Its translation: CASSSQPTDTIYF.

This sequence joins TRBV7-2 and TRBJ1-6, with 7 bases that match TRBD1. J was trimmed by 10 bases and V by 5 bases; bases with no gene match: 8. The CDR3 consists of 14 residues. CDR1 and CDR2 from the germline V gene are SGHTA and FQGNSA. CDR3 amino acids: CASSLTGVGSPLHF. The CDR3 DNA follows: TGTGCCAGCAGCCTTACAGGGGTAGGCTCACCCCTCCACTTT.

This chain links TRBV6-1 with TRBJ1-1, with 7 bases that match TRBD1. The germline gives CDR1 MNHNS, CDR2 SASEGT. V lost 4 bases, J lost 9 bases, and 5 bases stayed unmatched. This CDR3 is built from 12 residues. CDR3 sequence (DNA): TGTGCCAGCAGTGTAGGGACAGCCAAAGCTTTCTTT. Translation: CASSVGTAKAFF.

V gene TRBV30 combines with J gene TRBJ1-1; perhaps TRBD1 as D (5 bases). This CDR3 region has 13 residues. V lost 3 bases to trimming and J lost 8 bases, with 16 bases between them. Germline assignment: CDR1 GTSNPN and CDR2 SVGIG (reference sequence). CDR3 sequence reads: CAWSTALGGEAFF. CDR3 nucleotide sequence: TGTGCCTGGAGCACGGCCCTGGGGGGGGAAGCTTTCTTT. The full variable domain, with the rest looked up from reference TRBV30 and TRBJ1-1, is SQTIHQWPATLVQPVGSPLSLECTVEGTSNPNLYWYRQAAGRGLQLLFYSVGIGQISSEVPQNLSASRPQDRQFILSSKKLLLSDSGFYLCAWSTALGGEAFFGQGTRLTVV.

The count of this clone is one. V usage is TRBV15 and J usage is TRBJ1-1, with D unclear. The length of the CDR3 is 14 residues. Looked up from germline, CDR1 is LNHNV and CDR2 is YYDKDF (reference sequence). The V gene lost 0 bases and the J gene lost 8 bases, with 13 bases spanning the gap. In DNA, the CDR3 is TGTGCCACCAGCAGAGATCCTACTTTATCAGAAGCTTTCTTT. Residues: CATSRDPTLSEAFF.

This chain uses TRBV7-8 with TRBJ1-2, with 7 bases matching TRBD1. CDR3 length: 13 residues. Unmatched junction bases numbered 7, after V lost 4 bases and J lost 8 bases. CDR1 is SGHVS, CDR2 FQNEAQ, per germline. The CDR3 nucleotides read TGTGCCAGCAGCTCAACAGGGGAACAAGGCTACACCTTC. Its protein is CASSSTGEQGYTF. Using reference TRBV7-8 and TRBJ1-2 for the parts outside the CDR3, the full variable domain is GAGVSQSPRYKVAKRGQDVALRCDPISGHVSLFWYQQALGQGPEFLTYFQNEAQLDKSGLPSDRFFAERPEGSVSTLKIQRTQQEDSAVYLCASSSTGEQGYTFGSGTRLTVV.

This chain joins TRBV6-5 and TRBJ1-5; 8 bases are shared with TRBD1. Germline V gene data show CDR1 as MNHEY and CDR2 as SVGAGI. The CDR3 runs 13 residues. V lost 5 bases to trimming and J lost 7 bases; unmatched junction nucleotides: 4. The CDR3: CASSRQGRQPQHF. The CDR3 DNA reads TGTGCCAGCAGTCGACAGGGGCGGCAGCCCCAGCATTTT.

Only a few counts were recorded for this clone. This rearrangement joins TRBV5-1 to TRBJ2-7; a possible D gene is TRBD1 (5 bases). Germline V lookup: CDR1 SGHRS, CDR2 YFSETQ. Trimming pared 0 bases from V and 2 bases from J, leaving 9 bases between. This CDR3 spans 14 amino acids. CDR3: CASSLDQGTYEQYF. CDR3 bases: TGCGCCAGCAGCTTGGACCAGGGAACCTACGAGCAGTACTTC.

This clone was detected only a few times. The CDR3 bases are TGTGCCAGCAGCCCCGGGACAGGCTATTTGGGGGAGCAGTACTTC. Translated: CASSPGTGYLGEQYF. The gene calls are TRBV7-9 and TRBJ2-7; 8 positions match TRBD1. The V gene end was trimmed by 5 bases and the J gene end by 7 bases; junction bases not matched to a gene: 13. Per the germline V gene, CDR1 is SEHNR and CDR2 is FQNEAQ (reference sequence). CDR3 size: 15 residues.

This clone was seen once. This chain joins TRBV7-2 and TRBJ1-2; D perhaps matches TRBD1 (6 bases). This CDR3 contains 15 residues. Germline V gene data show CDR1 as SGHTA and CDR2 as FQGNSA. The V end lost 1 base, the J end lost 4 bases, and 13 bases lay between the germline ends. Here the CDR3 DNA reads TGTGCCAGCAGCTTAGGAGGGGGAATGACCTATGGCTACACCTTC. Translated: CASSLGGGMTYGYTF.

Points on this clone: Other DNA sequences in this sample translate to the same CDR3. V is TRBV30 and J is TRBJ1-6, with 9 bases aligning to TRBD1. The CDR3 loop spans 13 amino acids. V lost 3 bases, J lost 6 bases, and 0 bases stayed unmatched. Germline-derived CDR1 and CDR2 are GTSNPN and SVGIG (reference sequence). CDR3 sequence: CAWRGQGNSPLHF. The CDR3 bases are TGTGCCTGGAGGGGACAGGGTAATTCACCCCTCCACTTT.